The T cell receptor beta chain described here comes from a study of cytomegalovirus exposure and HLA in healthy donors. Amplification used 60 Vbeta primers and 13 Jbeta primers. The authors' processing: Later work found roughly 80 million unique TCR beta chains, with 9 million to 13 million shared. Sequencing used immunoSEQ multiplex PCR; TCRdb keeps in-frame clones, though not all of them. V, J and clone size reflect that table, while D and trimming were determined from the DNA. The sample lists about 210,000 clones, 70% to 80% occurring once. Germline lookup yields CDR1 SGHTA and CDR2 FQGTGA. The length of the CDR3 is 12 residues. Trimming left V 4 bases short and J 9 bases short, with 10 bases between.

The material sequenced was PBMCs. This chain links TRBV7-3 with TRBJ2-1; a weak D match, TRBD2 (5 bases). This clonotype was obtained from a male donor in good health and CMV-seropositive. The CDR3 bases are TGTGCCAGCAGCTCGGTCCGGGGTGAGCAGTTCTTC. This codes for CASSSVRGEQFF.